The entry below describes one T cell receptor (beta chain). Its antigen is unknown. The sample comes from a study of cytomegalovirus exposure and HLA in healthy donors. Study-wide background: Clustering assigned 81% of the approximately 370 genotyped donors to the Caucasian-associated ancestry cluster. The study, taken as a whole, reports: The classifier reportedly diagnosed cytomegalovirus status with high specificity and sensitivity. Information on immune exposure was restricted to one variable (CMV serostatus).

The PCR used 60 Vbeta and 13 Jbeta primers. Assay used: immunoSEQ multiplex PCR; TCRdb lists only in-frame clones, some missing. The sample lists around 200,000 clones, around 75% occurring once. The germline V gene has CDR1 MDHEN and CDR2 SYDVKM. The CDR3 consists of 13 residues. J was trimmed by 9 bases and V by 2 bases; bases with no gene match: 6. Sequences were obtained from PBMCs. This receptor was obtained from a woman in her 30s in good health and CMV-seropositive. The rearrangement links TRBV28 to TRBJ1-2; TRBD1 agrees at 7 bases. CDR3 region: CASSLRQGLSYTF. CDR3 coding DNA: TGTGCCAGCAGTTTACGACAGGGTTTGAGCTACACCTTC.